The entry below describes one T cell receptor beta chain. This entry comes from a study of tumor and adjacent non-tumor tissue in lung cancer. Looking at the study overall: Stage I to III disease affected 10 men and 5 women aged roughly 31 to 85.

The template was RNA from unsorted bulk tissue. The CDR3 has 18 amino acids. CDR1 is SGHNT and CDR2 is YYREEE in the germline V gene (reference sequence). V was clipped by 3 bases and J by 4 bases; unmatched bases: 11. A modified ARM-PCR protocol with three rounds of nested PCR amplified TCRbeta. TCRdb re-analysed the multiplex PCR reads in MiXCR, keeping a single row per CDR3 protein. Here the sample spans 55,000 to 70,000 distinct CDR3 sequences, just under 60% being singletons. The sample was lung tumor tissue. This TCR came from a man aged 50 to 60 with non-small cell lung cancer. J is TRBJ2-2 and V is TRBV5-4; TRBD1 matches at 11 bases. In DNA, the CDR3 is TGTGCCAGCAGCTCGTGGACAGGGGGCTGGCTGGGCACCGGGGAGCTGTTTTTT. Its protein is CASSSWTGGWLGTGELFF.